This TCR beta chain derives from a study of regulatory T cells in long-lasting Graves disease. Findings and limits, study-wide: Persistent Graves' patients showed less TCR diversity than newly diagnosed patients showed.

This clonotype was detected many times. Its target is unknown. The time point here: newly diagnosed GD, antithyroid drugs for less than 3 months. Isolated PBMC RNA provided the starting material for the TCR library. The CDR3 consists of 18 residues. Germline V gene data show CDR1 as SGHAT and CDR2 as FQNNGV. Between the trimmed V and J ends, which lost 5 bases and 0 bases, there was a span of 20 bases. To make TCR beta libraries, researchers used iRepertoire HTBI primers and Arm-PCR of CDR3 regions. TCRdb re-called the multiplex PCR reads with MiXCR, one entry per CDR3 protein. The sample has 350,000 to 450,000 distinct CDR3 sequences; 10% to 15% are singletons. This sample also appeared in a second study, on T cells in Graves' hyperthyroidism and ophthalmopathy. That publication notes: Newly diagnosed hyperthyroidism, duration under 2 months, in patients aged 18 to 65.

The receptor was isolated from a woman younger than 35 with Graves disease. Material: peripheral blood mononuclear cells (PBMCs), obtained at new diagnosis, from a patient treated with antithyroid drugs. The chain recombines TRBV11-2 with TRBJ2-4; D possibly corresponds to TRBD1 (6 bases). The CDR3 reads CASSPPTRDILAKNIQYF. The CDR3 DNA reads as TGTGCCAGCAGCCCCCCCACCCGGGACATTTTAGCCAAAAACATTCAGTACTTC.